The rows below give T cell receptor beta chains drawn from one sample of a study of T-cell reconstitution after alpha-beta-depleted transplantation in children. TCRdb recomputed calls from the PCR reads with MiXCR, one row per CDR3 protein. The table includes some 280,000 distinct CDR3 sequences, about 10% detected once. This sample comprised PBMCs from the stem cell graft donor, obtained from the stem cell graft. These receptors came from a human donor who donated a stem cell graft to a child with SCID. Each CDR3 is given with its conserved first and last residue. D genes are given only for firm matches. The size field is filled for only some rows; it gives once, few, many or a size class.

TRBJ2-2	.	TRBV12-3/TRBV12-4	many	CASSPPPGDTGELFF	TGTGCCAGCAGTCCCCCGCCAGGGGACACCGGGGAGCTGTTTTTT
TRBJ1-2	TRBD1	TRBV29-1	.	CSVAGTGYPNYGYTF	TGCAGCGTGGCCGGGACAGGATACCCAAACTATGGCTACACCTTC
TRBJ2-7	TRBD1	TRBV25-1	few	CASSELGTGSSYEQYF	TGTGCCAGCAGTGAATTAGGGACAGGGAGCTCCTACGAGCAGTACTTC
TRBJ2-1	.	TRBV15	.	CATSRVGINNEQFF	TGTGCCACCAGCAGAGTAGGGATTAACAATGAGCAGTTCTTC
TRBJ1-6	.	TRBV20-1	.	CSSRDVADPISPLHF	TGCAGTTCTAGAGATGTAGCCGATCCTATTTCACCCCTCCACTTT
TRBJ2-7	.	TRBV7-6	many	CASSLAGSYEQYF	TGTGCCAGCAGCTTAGCAGGAAGCTACGAGCAGTACTTC
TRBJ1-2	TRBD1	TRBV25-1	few	CASSEQGAIYGYTF	TGTGCCAGCAGTGAACAGGGGGCAATCTATGGCTACACCTTC
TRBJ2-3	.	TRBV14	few	CASSQARGTDTQYF	TGTGCCAGCAGCCAAGCAAGGGGCACAGATACGCAGTATTTT
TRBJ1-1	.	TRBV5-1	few	CASSPREETEAFF	TGCGCCAGCAGCCCCAGGGAGGAGACTGAAGCTTTCTTT
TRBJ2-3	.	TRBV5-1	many	CASSFLRTDTQYF	TGCGCCAGCAGCTTCCTTAGAACAGATACGCAGTATTTT
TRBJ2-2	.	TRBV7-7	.	CASSLGWGKNTGELFF	TGTGCCAGCAGCTTAGGGTGGGGGAAAAACACCGGGGAGCTGTTTTTT
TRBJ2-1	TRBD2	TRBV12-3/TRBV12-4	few	CASSPGLAEQFF	TGTGCCAGCAGTCCCGGACTAGCGGAGCAGTTCTTC
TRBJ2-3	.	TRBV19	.	CASSTTKSNTQYF	TGTGCCAGTAGTACAACCAAATCGAATACGCAGTATTTT
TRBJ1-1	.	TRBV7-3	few	CASSLTPSTEAFF	TGTGCCAGCAGCTTAACTCCGAGCACTGAAGCTTTCTTT
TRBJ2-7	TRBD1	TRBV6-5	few	CASSYGRQGSYEQYF	TGTGCCAGCAGCTACGGGAGACAGGGGTCCTACGAGCAGTACTTC
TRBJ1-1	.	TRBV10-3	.	CAIRGSRLNTEAFF	TGTGCCATCAGGGGATCCAGATTGAACACTGAAGCTTTCTTT
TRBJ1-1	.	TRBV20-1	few	CSANPLAPVTPEAFF	TGCAGTGCTAATCCTTTAGCTCCCGTGACCCCTGAAGCTTTCTTT
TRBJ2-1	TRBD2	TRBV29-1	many	CSAGRGSDEQFF	TGCAGCGCGGGGAGGGGTTCCGATGAGCAGTTCTTC
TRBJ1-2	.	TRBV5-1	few	CASTSGRNYGYTF	TGCGCCAGCACCTCGGGACGGAACTATGGCTACACCTTC